This TCR beta chain was identified during a study of T cells after posttransplantation cyclophosphamide. A marrow graft followed busulfan-fludarabine conditioning, with cyclophosphamide on days +3 and +4. Per germline, CDR1 SGHRS and CDR2 YFSETQ. V was clipped by 7 bases and J by 2 bases, with 15 bases between them. The CDR3 has 14 amino acids. TCRdb's copy holds only in-frame clones and misses some; the assay was immunoSEQ multiplex PCR. The data contain roughly 23,000 clones, 86% of them singletons. This sample comprised PBMCs, obtained after allogeneic stem cell transplant with posttransplant cyclophosphamide. J is TRBJ2-5 and V is TRBV5-1, with D perhaps TRBD1 (6 bases). This receptor was identified in a female patient in her 30s who received an allogeneic stem cell transplant from an unrelated donor, was CMV-positive, and had no GVHD. Some T cells may be supplied by the graft donor. In DNA form, the CDR3 reads TGCGCCAGCGGCTCCCAGGGGTGGCAAGAGACCCAGTACTTC. Its protein is CASGSQGWQETQYF.